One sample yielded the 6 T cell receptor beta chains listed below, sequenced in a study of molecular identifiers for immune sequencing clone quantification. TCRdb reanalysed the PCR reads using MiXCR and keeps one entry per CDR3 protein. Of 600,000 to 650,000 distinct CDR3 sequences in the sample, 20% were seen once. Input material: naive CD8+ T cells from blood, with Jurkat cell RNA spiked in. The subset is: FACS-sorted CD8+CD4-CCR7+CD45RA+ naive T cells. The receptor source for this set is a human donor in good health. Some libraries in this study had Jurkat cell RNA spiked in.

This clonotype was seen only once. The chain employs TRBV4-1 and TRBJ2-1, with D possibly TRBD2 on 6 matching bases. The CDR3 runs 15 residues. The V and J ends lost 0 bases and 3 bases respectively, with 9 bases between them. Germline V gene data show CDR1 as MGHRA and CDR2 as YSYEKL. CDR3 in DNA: TGCGCCAGCAGCCAAGATCGCGGGGACTACAATGAGCAGTTCTTC. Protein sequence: CASSQDRGDYNEQFF.

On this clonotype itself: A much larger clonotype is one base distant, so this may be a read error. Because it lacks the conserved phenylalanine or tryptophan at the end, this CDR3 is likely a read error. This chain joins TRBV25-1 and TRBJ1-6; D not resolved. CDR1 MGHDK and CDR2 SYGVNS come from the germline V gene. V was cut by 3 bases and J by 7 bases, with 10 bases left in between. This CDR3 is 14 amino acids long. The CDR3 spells CASSDPGINSPLHL. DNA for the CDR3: TGTGCCAGCAGTGACCCCGGGATCAATTCACCCCTCCACCTT.

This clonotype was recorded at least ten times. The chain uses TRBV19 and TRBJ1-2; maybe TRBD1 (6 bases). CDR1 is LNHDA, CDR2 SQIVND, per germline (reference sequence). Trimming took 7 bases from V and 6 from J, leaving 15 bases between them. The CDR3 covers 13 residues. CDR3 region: CASTTTGSDGYTF. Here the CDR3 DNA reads TGTGCCAGTACTACGACAGGAAGCGATGGCTACACCTTC.

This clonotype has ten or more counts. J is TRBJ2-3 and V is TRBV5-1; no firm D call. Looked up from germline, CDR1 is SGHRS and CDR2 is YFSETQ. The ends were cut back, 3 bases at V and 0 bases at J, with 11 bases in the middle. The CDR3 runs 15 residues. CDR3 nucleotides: TGCGCCAGCAGCTACGAATTAACTAGCACAGATACGCAGTATTTT. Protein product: CASSYELTSTDTQYF.

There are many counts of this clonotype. The CDR3 DNA follows: TGCAGTGCTAGAAGCGTCAATGGAGATCAGCCCCAGCATTTT. It is translated as CSARSVNGDQPQHF. V is TRBV20-1 and J is TRBJ1-5; no reliable D call. The CDR3 runs to 14 residues. CDR1 and CDR2 (germline): DFQATT, SNEGSKA (reference sequence). The V end was cut by 2 bases, the J end by 5 bases, with 13 bases between.

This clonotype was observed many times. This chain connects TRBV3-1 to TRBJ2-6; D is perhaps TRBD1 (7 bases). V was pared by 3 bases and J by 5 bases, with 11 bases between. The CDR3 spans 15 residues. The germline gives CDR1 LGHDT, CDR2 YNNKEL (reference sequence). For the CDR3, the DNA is TGTGCCAGCAGCCAGCAGGGGGGATGGGCCAACGTCCTGACTTTC. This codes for CASSQQGGWANVLTF.